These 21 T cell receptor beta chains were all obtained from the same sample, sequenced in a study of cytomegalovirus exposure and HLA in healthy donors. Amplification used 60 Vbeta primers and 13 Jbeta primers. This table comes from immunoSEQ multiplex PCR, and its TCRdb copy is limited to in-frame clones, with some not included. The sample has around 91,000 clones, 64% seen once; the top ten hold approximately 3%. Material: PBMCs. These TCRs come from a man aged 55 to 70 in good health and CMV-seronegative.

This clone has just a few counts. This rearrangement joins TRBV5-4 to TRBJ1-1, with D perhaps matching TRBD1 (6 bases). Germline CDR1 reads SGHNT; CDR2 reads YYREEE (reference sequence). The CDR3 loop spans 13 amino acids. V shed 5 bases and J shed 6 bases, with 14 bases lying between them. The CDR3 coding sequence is TGTGCCAGCAGTTCCGACAGGACCTCTGAAGCTTTCTTT. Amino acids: CASSSDRTSEAFF.

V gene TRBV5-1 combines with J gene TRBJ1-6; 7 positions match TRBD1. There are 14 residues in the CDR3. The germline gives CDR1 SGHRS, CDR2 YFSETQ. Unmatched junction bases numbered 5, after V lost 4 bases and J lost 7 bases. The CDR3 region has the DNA TGCGCCAGCAGCGTCACCAGGGGGAATTCACCCCTCCACTTT. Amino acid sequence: CASSVTRGNSPLHF.

CDR3 coding DNA: TGTGCCAGCAGCCCAGGGACAGATAGCAATCAGCCCCAGCATTTT. It encodes CASSPGTDSNQPQHF. V gene TRBV11-1 combines with J gene TRBJ1-5; 7 bases line up with TRBD1. CDR1 is SGHAT and CDR2 is FQDESV in the germline V gene (reference sequence). With 5 bases clipped from V and 0 bases from J, the junction kept 4 bases outside the gene matches. The CDR3 consists of 15 residues.

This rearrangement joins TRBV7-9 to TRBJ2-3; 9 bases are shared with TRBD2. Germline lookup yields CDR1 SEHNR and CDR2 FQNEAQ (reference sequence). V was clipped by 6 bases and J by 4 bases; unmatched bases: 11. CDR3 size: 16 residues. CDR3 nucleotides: TGTGCCAGCAGTCGTCCTGGCGGGGGGGTTGCAGATACGCAGTATTTT. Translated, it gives CASSRPGGGVADTQYF.

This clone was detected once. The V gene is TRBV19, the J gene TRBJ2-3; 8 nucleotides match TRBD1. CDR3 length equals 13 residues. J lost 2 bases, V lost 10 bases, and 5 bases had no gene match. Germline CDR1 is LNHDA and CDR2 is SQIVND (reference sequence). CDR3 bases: TGTGCCACTGAGACAGGGGACACAGATACGCAGTATTTT. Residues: CATETGDTDTQYF.

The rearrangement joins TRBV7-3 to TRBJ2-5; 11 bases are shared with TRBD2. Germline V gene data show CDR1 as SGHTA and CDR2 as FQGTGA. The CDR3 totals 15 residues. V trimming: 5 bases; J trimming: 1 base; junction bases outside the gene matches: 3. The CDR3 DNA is TGTGCCAGCAGCCAAGGACTAGCGGGCCAAGAGACCCAGTACTTC. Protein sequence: CASSQGLAGQETQYF.

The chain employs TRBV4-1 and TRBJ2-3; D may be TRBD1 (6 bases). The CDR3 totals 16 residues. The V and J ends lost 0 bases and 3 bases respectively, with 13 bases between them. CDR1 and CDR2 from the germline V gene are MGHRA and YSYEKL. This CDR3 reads CASSQDRYRETDTQYF. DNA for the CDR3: TGCGCCAGCAGCCAAGACCGCTACAGGGAGACAGATACGCAGTATTTT.

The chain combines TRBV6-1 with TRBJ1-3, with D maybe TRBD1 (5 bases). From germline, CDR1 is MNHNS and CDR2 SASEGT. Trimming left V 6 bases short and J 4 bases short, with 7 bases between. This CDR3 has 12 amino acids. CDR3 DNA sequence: TGTGCCAGCAGAACAGGCGGAAACACCATATATTTT. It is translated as CASRTGGNTIYF.

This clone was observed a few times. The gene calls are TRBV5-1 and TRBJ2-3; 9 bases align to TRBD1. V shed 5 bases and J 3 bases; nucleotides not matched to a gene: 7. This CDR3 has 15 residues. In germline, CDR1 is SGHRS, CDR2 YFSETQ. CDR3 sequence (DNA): TGCGCCAGCAGGGGGGGGACAGGGAGAACAGATACGCAGTATTTT. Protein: CASRGGTGRTDTQYF.

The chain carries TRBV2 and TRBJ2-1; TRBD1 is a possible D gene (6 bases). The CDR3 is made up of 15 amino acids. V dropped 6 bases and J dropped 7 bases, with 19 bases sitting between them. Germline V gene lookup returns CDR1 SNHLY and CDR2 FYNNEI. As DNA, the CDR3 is TGTGCCAGCAGCCTTAGGACAGTGAATGGTAATGAGCAGTTCTTC. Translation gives CASSLRTVNGNEQFF.

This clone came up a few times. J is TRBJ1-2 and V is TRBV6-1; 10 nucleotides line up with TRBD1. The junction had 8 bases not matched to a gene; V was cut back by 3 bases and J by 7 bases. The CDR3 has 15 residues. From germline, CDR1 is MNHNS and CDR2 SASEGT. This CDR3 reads CASSEIGQGGGGYTF. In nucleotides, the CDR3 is TGTGCCAGCAGTGAGATAGGACAGGGGGGAGGTGGCTACACCTTC.

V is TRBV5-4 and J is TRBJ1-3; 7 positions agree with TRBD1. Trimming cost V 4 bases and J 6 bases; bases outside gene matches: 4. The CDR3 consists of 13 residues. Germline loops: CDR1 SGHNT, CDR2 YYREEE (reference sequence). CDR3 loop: CASSVGQLNTIYF. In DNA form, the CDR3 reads TGTGCCAGCAGCGTGGGACAGCTAAACACCATATATTTT.

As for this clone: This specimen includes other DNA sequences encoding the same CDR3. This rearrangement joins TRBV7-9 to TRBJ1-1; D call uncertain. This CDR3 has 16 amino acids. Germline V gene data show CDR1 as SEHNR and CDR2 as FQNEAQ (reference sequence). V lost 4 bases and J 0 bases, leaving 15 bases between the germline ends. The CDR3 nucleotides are TGTGCCAGCAGCTCTGAGGGTCCTCTCATGAACACTGAAGCTTTCTTT. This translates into CASSSEGPLMNTEAFF.

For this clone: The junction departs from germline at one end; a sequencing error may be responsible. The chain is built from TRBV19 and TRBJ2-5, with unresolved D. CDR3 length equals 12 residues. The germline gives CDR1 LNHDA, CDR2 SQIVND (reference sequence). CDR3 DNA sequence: TGTGCCAGTAGTTGGAGAGGAGAGGCCCAGTACTTC. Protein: CASSWRGEAQYF. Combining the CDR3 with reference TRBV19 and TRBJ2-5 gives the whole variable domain DGGITQSPKYLFRKEGQNVTLSCEQNLNHDAMYWYRQDPGQGLRLIYYSQIVNDFQKGDIAEGYSVSREKKESFPLTVTSAQKNPTAFYLCASSWRGEAQYFGPGTRLLVL.

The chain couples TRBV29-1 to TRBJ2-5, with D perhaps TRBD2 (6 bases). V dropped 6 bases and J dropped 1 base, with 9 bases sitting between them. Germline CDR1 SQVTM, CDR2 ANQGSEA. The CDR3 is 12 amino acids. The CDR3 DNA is TGCAGCGTGCGGGACGGCCAAGAGACCCAGTACTTC. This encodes CSVRDGQETQYF.

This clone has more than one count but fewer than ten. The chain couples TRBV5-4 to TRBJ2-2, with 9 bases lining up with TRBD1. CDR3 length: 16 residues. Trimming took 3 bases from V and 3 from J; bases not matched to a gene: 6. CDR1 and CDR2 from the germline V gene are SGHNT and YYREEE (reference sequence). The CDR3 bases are TGTGCCAGCAGCTCCAGGGACAGGGTGGACACCGGGGAGCTGTTTTTT. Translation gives CASSSRDRVDTGELFF.

The CDR3 sequence: CASSLGQGRSEAQYF. As DNA, the CDR3 is TGCGCCAGCAGCTTGGGACAGGGGAGATCGGAGGCGCAGTACTTC. The rearrangement joins TRBV5-1 to TRBJ2-7; 8 bases agree with TRBD1. The germline gives CDR1 SGHRS, CDR2 YFSETQ. CDR3 length equals 15 residues. Trimming removed 0 bases from V and 9 bases from J; junction bases left unmatched: 11.

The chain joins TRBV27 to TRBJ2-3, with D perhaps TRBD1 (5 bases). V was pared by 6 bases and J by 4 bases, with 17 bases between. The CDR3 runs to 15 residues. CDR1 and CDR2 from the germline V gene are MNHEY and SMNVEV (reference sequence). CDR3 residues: CASRHRQPKADTQYF. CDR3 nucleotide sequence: TGTGCCAGCAGGCACAGACAGCCCAAGGCAGATACGCAGTATTTT.

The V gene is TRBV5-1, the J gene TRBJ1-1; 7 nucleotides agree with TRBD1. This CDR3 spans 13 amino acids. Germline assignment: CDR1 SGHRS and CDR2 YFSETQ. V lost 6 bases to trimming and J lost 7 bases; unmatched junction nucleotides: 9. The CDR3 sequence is CASKIPGGIEAFF. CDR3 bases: TGCGCCAGCAAAATCCCAGGGGGGATTGAAGCTTTCTTT.

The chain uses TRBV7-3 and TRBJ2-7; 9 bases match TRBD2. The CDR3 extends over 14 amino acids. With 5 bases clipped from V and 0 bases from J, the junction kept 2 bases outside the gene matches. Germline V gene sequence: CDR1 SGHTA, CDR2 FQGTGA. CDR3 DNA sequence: TGTGCCAGCAGCGTTAGCGGGAGCTCCTACGAGCAGTACTTC. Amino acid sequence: CASSVSGSSYEQYF.

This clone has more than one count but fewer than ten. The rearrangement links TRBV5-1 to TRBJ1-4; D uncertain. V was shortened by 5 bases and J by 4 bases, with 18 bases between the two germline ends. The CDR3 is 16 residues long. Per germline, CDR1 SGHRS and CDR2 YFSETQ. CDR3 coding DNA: TGCGCCAGCAGTTCGGGTCCCCACGGGAGTAATGAAAAACTGTTTTTT. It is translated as CASSSGPHGSNEKLFF. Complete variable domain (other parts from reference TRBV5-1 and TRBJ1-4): KAGVTQTPRYLIKTRGQQVTLSCSPISGHRSVSWYQQTPGQGLQFLFEYFSETQRNKGNFPGRFSGRQFSNSRSEMNVSTLELGDSALYLCASSSGPHGSNEKLFFGSGTQLSVL.